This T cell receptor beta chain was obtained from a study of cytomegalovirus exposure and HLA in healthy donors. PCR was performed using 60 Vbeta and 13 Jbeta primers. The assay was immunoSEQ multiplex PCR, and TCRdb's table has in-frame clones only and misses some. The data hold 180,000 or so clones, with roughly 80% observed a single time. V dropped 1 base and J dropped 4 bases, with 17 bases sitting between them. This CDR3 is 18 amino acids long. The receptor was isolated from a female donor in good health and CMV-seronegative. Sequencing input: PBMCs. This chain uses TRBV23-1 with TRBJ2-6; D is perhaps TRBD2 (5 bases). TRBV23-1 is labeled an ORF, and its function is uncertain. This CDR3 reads CASSQLGGLSIGANVLTF. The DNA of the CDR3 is TGCGCCAGCAGTCAATTGGGCGGACTCTCCATAGGGGCCAACGTCCTGACTTTC.